This T cell receptor (beta chain) was identified during a study of T cell responses to AZD1222 COVID-19 vaccine (dated by TCRdb to the early 2020s). In terms of the full investigation: A total of just over 230 trial participants underwent TCR sequencing, of whom roughly 210 received two doses of AZD1222 and some 26 received two doses of the MenACWY control vaccine. Trial participants were enrolled by age into 18-55, 56-69 and 70-plus year subgroups, with 148, 28 and 57 TCR-sequenced participants respectively.

The CDR3 regions of human TCRbeta chains were analyzed by immunosequencing. Concerning the study's data processing: Repertoire TCRs were matched against a reference library of SARS-CoV-2-specific TCRs generated with the MIRA antigen-specificity platform. Breadth meant the fraction of unique TCRs that were SARS-CoV-2-associated, whereas depth meant the fraction of total T cells that were SARS-CoV-2-associated. Using the MIRA data, each spike-specific TCR was assigned both to the spike region to which the TCR was reactive and to a CD4 or CD8 class. Log10-transformed breadth and depth values were compared by one-way ANOVA with Sidak's multiple comparisons tests. The table was pulled from immuneACCESS by TCRdb, which kept in-frame rearrangements only. Such tables lose some clones; where checked, under half of the loss comes from unresolved V genes, and the rest has no known cause. V and J calls plus clone size are reproduced from that table; the DNA served to infer D and trimming. This sample lists fewer than 180,000 clones; more than 85% were detected once. The top ten clonotypes cover approximately 3.3% of the sample.

Points the paper makes about the study in general: The 56-69-year group was small, and its depth increase did not reach significance, likely because of low power. Reportedly, almost half of the unique spike-specific TCRs recognized epitopes lying outside the regions that are mutated in the B.1.351 and B.1.1.7 variants. CD4 TCRs associated with the vaccine covered the entire spike protein, and the dominant responses were in regions 160-218 and 743-854. After two AZD1222 doses, both the breadth and the depth of spike-specific TCRs were significantly higher than at day 0 and than in MenACWY recipients. Participants were mostly white British and included more females than males, and it was suggested by the authors that clonal diversity may have been underestimated. Because no samples from the day 14 peak response were available, repertoires could be characterized only after the peak T cell response. Conclusions about previously exposed vaccinees are limited because only five to seven AZD1222 recipients were SARS-CoV-2 seropositive at baseline.

V gives up 0 bases and J gives up 1 base, and the segment between their germline ends measures 3 bases. The CDR3 measures 13 amino acids from cysteine to phenylalanine. The entry retains the CDR3 DNA only, 39 bases that are in frame from base 1. The germline V gene encodes CDR1 MNHEY and CDR2 SVGEGT. Explained via the paper, the time point label denotes: about 28 days (+/-7) after the second vaccine dose. AZD1222 recipients with second doses at about 4 weeks or about 12 weeks were pooled, because spike-specific TCR depth and breadth did not differ between schedules. Vaccinee samples came from UK trials COV001 and COV002, including a single-blind randomized controlled phase 2/3 trial of AZD1222 (ChAdOx1 nCoV-19) in healthy adults. For TCRbeta chain sequencing, PBMC samples were collected from trial participants at day 0 and at day 28 after the second dose. As to this clone: Its antigen specificity is not known. No much larger clone exists at a distance of one base, and base qualities are not known.

The source is an adult who received the AZD1222 COVID-19 vaccine. The chain joins TRBV6-2 or TRBV6-3 to TRBJ1-2; there is no confident call for the D gene. This specimen was peripheral blood, taken 28 days after the second AZD1222 dose. The bases read TGTGCCAGCAGTTACTCCTTTAACTATGGCTACACCTTC. It encodes CASSYSFNYGYTF.